These 18 T cell receptor beta chains were sequenced from one sample in a study of T-cell reconstitution after alpha-beta-depleted transplantation in children. Unique molecular identifiers were incorporated into the prepared TCRbeta library. TCRdb ran MiXCR on the PCR reads and lists one entry per CDR3 protein. The sample carries 780,000 or so distinct CDR3 sequences, about 15% recorded once. The source material was PBMCs, mostly from graft donor cells, sampled 360 days after TCRalphabeta/CD19-depleted stem cell transplant. These receptors originate from a male patient between 10 and 17 years old who had a stem cell transplant for acute lymphoblastic leukemia, so the T cells may come from the graft donor.

The DNA of the CDR3 is TGTGCCAGCAGTTCCGGGAGTGTCAATCAGCCCCAGCATTTT. This sequence encodes CASSSGSVNQPQHF. The V and J genes are TRBV12-3 or TRBV12-4 and TRBJ1-5; D is undetermined. The CDR3 loop spans 14 amino acids. V lost 4 bases and J lost 3, with 10 bases in between.

This clonotype has more than one count but fewer than ten. This sequence joins TRBV6-2 or TRBV6-3 and TRBJ1-6; D call uncertain. The V end lost 8 bases, the J end lost 14 bases, and 13 bases lay between the germline ends. Germline V CDR1 and CDR2: MNHEY, SVGEGT. This CDR3 has 11 residues. The CDR3 is CASGKDSALHF. The CDR3 nucleotides read TGTGCCAGCGGGAAGGATTCGGCCCTCCACTTT.

This clonotype showed up many times. The chain uses TRBV12-3 or TRBV12-4 and TRBJ1-5; a weak D match, TRBD1 (5 bases). This CDR3 is 14 amino acids long. Trimming removed 6 bases from V and 1 base from J, with 10 bases in between. This chain's CDR3 is CASRTVSSNQPQHF. The CDR3 DNA is TGTGCCAGCAGGACAGTCTCGAGCAATCAGCCCCAGCATTTT.

The chain links TRBV7-2 to TRBJ2-3, with D unclear. The CDR3 runs to 14 residues. V was clipped by 0 bases and J by 4 bases, with 8 bases between them. The germline V gene encodes CDR1 SGHTA and CDR2 FQGNSA. CDR3 sequence reads: CASSLAPMSDTQYF. CDR3 nucleotides: TGTGCCAGCAGCTTAGCACCCATGTCAGATACGCAGTATTTT.

As DNA, the CDR3 is TGTGCCAGCAGCCGACTGGGGGAAAACATTCAGTACTTC. Translating gives CASSRLGENIQYF. This sequence joins TRBV6-6 and TRBJ2-4; D possibly matches TRBD1 or TRBD2 (5 bases each). Germline loops: CDR1 MNHNY, CDR2 SVGAGI (reference sequence). This CDR3 has 13 residues. The V end was cut by 6 bases, the J end by 5 bases, with 11 bases between.

V gene TRBV7-9 combines with J gene TRBJ1-2; D remains unclear. CDR1 is SEHNR, CDR2 FQNEAQ, per germline (reference sequence). V lost 6 bases and J lost 0, with 17 bases in between. This CDR3 is 16 amino acids long. The CDR3 spells CASSSNPGKANYGYTF. In nucleotides, the CDR3 is TGTGCCAGCAGTTCAAACCCCGGAAAAGCTAACTATGGCTACACCTTC.

The chain couples TRBV7-2 to TRBJ2-7; the D gene is possibly TRBD2 (5 bases). V lost 0 bases and J 9 bases, leaving 18 bases between the germline ends. This CDR3 comprises 15 residues. Germline V lookup: CDR1 SGHTA, CDR2 FQGNSA. The DNA for the CDR3 is TGTGCCAGCAGCTTAGCGCGGACTCTGAATCACGGGCAGTACTTC. Its translation is CASSLARTLNHGQYF.

At least ten counts were recorded for this clonotype. This chain links TRBV12-3 or TRBV12-4 with TRBJ2-7; possible D gene TRBD2, 5 bases. The CDR3 sequence is 15 residues long. Trimming shortened V by 5 bases and J by 4 bases, and 18 bases separated the two germline ends. The chain's CDR3 is CASSLFVGKSYEQYF. CDR3 bases: TGTGCCAGCAGTCTGTTCGTCGGGAAATCGTACGAGCAGTACTTC.

This clonotype was recorded many times. V and J are TRBV7-3 and TRBJ1-4; D is uncertain. The CDR3 sequence is 14 residues long. CDR1 is SGHTA, CDR2 FQGTGA, per germline. The V gene lost 0 bases and the J gene lost 7 bases, with 9 bases spanning the gap. The CDR3 region has the DNA TGTGCCAGCAGCTTAACAGGAGATACTGAAAAACTGTTTTTT. Translating it yields CASSLTGDTEKLFF.

The chain is built from TRBV15 and TRBJ2-7; 14 nucleotides align to TRBD2. Germline V CDR1 and CDR2: LNHNV, YYDKDF (reference sequence). CDR3 length equals 14 residues. V lost 6 bases and J lost 3; bases outside the gene matches: 1. In nucleotides, the CDR3 is TGTGCCACCAGAGGGACTAGCGGGAGCTACGAGCAGTACTTC. This sequence encodes CATRGTSGSYEQYF.

This clonotype occurred a few times. J is TRBJ2-5 and V is TRBV6-2 or TRBV6-3; 7 bases map to TRBD2. CDR1 and CDR2 from the germline V gene are MNHEY and SVGEGT. V shed 6 bases and J 1 base; nucleotides not matched to a gene: 8. CDR3 length: 15 amino acids. The CDR3 nucleotides are TGTGCCAGCAGCCCCAGCGGGAATGCCCAAGAGACCCAGTACTTC. This encodes CASSPSGNAQETQYF.

The chain carries TRBV14 and TRBJ2-7; D remains unclear. In germline, CDR1 is SGHDN, CDR2 FVKESK. The CDR3 consists of 17 residues. Trimming stripped 3 bases from V and 3 bases from J, with 21 bases between. The CDR3 DNA is TGTGCCAGCAGCCACCTAAGCCCCAGGCGCCCAGTCTACGAGCAGTACTTC. Amino acids: CASSHLSPRRPVYEQYF.

The gene calls are TRBV20-1 and TRBJ1-2, with D possibly TRBD1 on 5 matching bases. V lost 0 bases and J lost 4, with 18 bases in between. Germline V gene lookup returns CDR1 DFQATT and CDR2 SNEGSKA (reference sequence). The CDR3 runs to 16 residues. Written as DNA, the CDR3 is TGCAGTGCTAGAGAAGGGGACCTGCGGGGATTCTATGGCTACACCTTC. Encoded protein: CSAREGDLRGFYGYTF.

This clonotype was seen repeatedly, ten times or more. V and J are TRBV20-1 and TRBJ2-7; D unresolved. The CDR3 runs 12 residues. Per the germline V gene, CDR1 is DFQATT and CDR2 is SNEGSKA (reference sequence). Trimming cost V 3 bases and J 6 bases, with 12 bases left between them. As DNA, the CDR3 is TGCAGTGCTAGTCGGGCAGGAACCGAGCAGTACTTC. Residues: CSASRAGTEQYF.

This clonotype was counted ten times or more. The V and J genes are TRBV10-3 and TRBJ1-6; unclear D gene. The CDR3 length is 14 residues. Germline loops: CDR1 ENHRY, CDR2 SYGVKD. Trimming stripped 0 bases from V and 7 bases from J, with 7 bases between. CDR3 DNA: TGTGCCATCAGTGAGTCCGCCGGAAATTCACCCCTCCACTTT. Translated: CAISESAGNSPLHF.

This clonotype was counted between two and nine times. This rearrangement joins TRBV7-2 to TRBJ1-2, with D possibly matching TRBD1 (6 bases). Per germline, CDR1 SGHTA and CDR2 FQGNSA. Trimming took 1 base from V and 6 from J, leaving 12 bases between them. This CDR3 is 14 amino acids long. CDR3 loop: CASSLGDMVDGYTF. In DNA, the CDR3 is TGTGCCAGCAGCTTAGGGGACATGGTTGATGGCTACACCTTC.

The chain is built from TRBV4-2 and TRBJ1-2; D gene ambiguous. The V and J ends lost 3 bases and 0 bases respectively, with 11 bases between them. This CDR3 region has 15 residues. Looked up from germline, CDR1 is LGHNA and CDR2 is YNFKEQ. CDR3 sequence (DNA): TGTGCCAGCAGCCATGGGGTCCACCCTAACTATGGCTACACCTTC. Amino acids: CASSHGVHPNYGYTF.

This clonotype was seen a few times. V usage is TRBV6-2 or TRBV6-3 and J usage is TRBJ2-7, with TRBD1 identical over 7 bases. The length of the CDR3 is 16 residues. The germline V gene has CDR1 MNHEY and CDR2 SVGEGT. With V trimmed by 0 bases and J by 3 bases, 8 bases remained unmatched. The CDR3 bases are TGTGCCAGCAGTTACTCGAGACAGGGTTTAGGCTACGAGCAGTACTTC. Amino acids: CASSYSRQGLGYEQYF.